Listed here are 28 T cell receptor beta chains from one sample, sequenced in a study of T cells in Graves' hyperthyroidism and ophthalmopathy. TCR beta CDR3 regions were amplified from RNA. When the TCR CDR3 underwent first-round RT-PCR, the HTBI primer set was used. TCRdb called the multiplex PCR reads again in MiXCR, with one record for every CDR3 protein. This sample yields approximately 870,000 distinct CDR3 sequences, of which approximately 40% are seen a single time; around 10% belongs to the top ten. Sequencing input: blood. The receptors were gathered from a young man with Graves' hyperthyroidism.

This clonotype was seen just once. CDR3 amino acids: CASSHPIGGELFF. DNA for the CDR3: TGTGCCAGCAGCCACCCGATTGGTGGGGAGCTGTTTTTT. This chain joins TRBV7-9 and TRBJ2-2; D is ambiguous. Germline V gene data show CDR1 as SEHNR and CDR2 as FQNEAQ (reference sequence). The V end was cut by 5 bases, the J end by 8 bases, with 12 bases between. CDR3 length: 13 amino acids.

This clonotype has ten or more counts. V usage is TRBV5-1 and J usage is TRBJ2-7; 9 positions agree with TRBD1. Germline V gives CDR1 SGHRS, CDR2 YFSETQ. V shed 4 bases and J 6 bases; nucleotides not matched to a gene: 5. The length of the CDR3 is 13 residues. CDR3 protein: CASSGGQGSEQYF. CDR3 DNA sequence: TGCGCCAGCAGCGGTGGACAGGGGAGCGAGCAGTACTTC. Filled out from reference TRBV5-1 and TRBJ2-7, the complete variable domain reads KAGVTQTPRYLIKTRGQQVTLSCSPISGHRSVSWYQQTPGQGLQFLFEYFSETQRNKGNFPGRFSGRQFSNSRSEMNVSTLELGDSALYLCASSGGQGSEQYFGPGTRLTVT.

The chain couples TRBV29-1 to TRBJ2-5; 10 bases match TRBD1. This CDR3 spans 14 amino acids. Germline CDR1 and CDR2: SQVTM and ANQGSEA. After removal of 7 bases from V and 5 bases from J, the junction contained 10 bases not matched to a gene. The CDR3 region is CSGSTGGGEETQYF. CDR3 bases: TGCAGCGGTTCGACAGGGGGCGGAGAGGAGACCCAGTACTTC.

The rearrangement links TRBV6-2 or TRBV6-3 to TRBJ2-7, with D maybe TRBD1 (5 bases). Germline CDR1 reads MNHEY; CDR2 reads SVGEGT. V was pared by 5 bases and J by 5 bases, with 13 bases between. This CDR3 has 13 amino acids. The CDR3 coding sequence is TGTGCCAGCAGTCCCCCCAGGGCGGACGAGCAGTACTTC. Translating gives CASSPPRADEQYF.

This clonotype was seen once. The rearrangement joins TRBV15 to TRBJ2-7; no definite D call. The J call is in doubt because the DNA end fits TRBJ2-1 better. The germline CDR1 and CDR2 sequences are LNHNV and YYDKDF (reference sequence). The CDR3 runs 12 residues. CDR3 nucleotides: TGTGCCACCAGCAGAGATGGCGATGAGCAGTTCTTC. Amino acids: CATSRDGDEQFF.

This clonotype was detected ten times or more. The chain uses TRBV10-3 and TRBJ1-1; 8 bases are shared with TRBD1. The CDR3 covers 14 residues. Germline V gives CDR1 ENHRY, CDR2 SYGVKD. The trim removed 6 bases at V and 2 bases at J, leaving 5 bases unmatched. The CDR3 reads CAISPTGDNTEAFF. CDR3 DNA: TGTGCCATCAGCCCGACAGGGGACAACACTGAAGCTTTCTTT.

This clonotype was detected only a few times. This chain's CDR3 is CASSLRGGGQPQHF. CDR3 nucleotides: TGTGCCAGCAGCTTGCGAGGGGGAGGACAGCCCCAGCATTTT. The chain links TRBV5-8 to TRBJ1-5; possible D gene TRBD1, 6 bases. Trimming pared 1 base from V and 7 bases from J, leaving 12 bases between. Germline V lookup: CDR1 SGHTS, CDR2 YDEGEE. The length of the CDR3 is 14 residues.

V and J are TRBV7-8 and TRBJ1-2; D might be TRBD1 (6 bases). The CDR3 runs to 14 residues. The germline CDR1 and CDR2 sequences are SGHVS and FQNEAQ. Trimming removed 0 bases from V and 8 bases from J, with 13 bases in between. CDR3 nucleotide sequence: TGTGCCAGCAGCTTAGCCGGGACATCGATGGGCTACACCTTC. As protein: CASSLAGTSMGYTF.

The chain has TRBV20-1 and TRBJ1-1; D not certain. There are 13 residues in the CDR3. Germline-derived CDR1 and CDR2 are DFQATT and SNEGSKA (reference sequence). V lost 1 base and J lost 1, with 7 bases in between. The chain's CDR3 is CSARVQTNTEAFF. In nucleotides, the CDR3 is TGCAGTGCTAGAGTACAGACGAACACTGAAGCTTTCTTT.

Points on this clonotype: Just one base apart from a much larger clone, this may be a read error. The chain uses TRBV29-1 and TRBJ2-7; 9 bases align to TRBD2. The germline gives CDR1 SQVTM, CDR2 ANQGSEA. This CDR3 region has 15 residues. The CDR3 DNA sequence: TGCAGCGTTTACGGGGGGGCTAGCGGGAACTACGAGCAGTGCTTC. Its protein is CSVYGGASGNYEQCF.

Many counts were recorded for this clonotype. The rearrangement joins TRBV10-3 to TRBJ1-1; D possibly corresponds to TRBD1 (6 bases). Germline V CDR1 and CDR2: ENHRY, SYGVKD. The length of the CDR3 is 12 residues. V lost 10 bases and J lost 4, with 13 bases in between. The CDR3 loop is CATTGGGTEAFF. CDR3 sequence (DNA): TGTGCCACCACGGGAGGGGGCACTGAAGCTTTCTTT.

The DNA for the CDR3 is TGTGCCAGTAGTATAGCTGTCGAAACCGGGGAGCTGTTTTTT. Translation: CASSIAVETGELFF. The rearrangement uses TRBV19 and TRBJ2-2; no firm D call. Trimming left V 1 base short and J 5 bases short, with 8 bases between. CDR1 LNHDA and CDR2 SQIVND come from the germline V gene (reference sequence). CDR3 length equals 14 residues.

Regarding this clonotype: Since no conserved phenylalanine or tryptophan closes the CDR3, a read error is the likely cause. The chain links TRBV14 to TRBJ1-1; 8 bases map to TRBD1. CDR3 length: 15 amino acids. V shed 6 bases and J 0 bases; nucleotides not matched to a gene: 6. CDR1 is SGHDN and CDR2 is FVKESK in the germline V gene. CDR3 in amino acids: CASSPRDRMNTEAFL. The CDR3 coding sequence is TGTGCCAGCAGTCCCCGGGACAGGATGAACACTGAAGCTTTCCTT.

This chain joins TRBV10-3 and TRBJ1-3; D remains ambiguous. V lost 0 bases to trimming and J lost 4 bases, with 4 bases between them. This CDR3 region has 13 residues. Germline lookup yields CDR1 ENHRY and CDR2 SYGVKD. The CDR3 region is CAISESQGNTIYF. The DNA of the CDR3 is TGTGCCATCAGTGAGTCGCAGGGAAACACCATATATTTT.

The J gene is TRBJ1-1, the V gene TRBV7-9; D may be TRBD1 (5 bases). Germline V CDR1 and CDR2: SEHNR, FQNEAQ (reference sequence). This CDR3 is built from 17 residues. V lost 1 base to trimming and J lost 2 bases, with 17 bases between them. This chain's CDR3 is CASSLGPTRGRNTEAFF. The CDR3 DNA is TGTGCCAGCAGCTTAGGCCCTACGAGGGGAAGAAACACTGAAGCTTTCTTT.

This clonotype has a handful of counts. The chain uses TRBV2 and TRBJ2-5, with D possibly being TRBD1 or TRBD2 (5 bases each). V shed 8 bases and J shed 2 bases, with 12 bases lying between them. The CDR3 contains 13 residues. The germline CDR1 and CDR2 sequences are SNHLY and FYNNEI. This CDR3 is CASPYEGQETQYF. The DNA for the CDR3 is TGTGCCAGCCCCTACGAGGGGCAAGAGACCCAGTACTTC.

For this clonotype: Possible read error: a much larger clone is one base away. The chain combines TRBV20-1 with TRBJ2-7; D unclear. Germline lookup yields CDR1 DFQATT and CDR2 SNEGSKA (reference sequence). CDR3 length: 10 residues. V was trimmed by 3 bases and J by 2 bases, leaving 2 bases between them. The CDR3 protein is CSARPYEQYF. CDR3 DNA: TGCAGTGCTAGGCCCTACGAGCAGTACTTC.

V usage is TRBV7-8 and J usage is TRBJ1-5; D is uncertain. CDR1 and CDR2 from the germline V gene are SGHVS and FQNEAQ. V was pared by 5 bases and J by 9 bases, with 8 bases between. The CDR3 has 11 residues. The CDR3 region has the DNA TGTGCCAGCAGCCAAGTAGGGCCCCAGCATTTT. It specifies CASSQVGPQHF.

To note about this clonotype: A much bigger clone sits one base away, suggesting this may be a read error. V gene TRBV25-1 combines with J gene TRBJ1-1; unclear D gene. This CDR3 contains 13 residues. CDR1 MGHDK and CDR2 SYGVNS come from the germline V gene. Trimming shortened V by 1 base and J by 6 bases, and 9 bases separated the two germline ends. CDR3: CASSESSIAEAFF. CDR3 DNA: TGTGCCAGCAGTGAATCTTCAATCGCTGAAGCTTTCTTT.

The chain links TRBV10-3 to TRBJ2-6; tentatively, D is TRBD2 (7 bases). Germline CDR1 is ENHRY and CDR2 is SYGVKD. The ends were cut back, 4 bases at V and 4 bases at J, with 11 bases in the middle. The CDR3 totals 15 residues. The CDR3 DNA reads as TGTGCCATCAGTGGGGGGGGCGCCGGGGCCAACGTCCTGACTTTC. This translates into CAISGGGAGANVLTF.

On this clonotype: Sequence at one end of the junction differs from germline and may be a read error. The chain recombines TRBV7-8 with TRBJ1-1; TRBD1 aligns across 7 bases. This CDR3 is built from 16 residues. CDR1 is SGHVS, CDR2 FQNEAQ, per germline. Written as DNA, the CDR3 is TGCGCCAGCAGCCAAGATCCAACAGGGGAAGGGACTGAAGCTTTCTTT. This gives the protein CASSQDPTGEGTEAFF.

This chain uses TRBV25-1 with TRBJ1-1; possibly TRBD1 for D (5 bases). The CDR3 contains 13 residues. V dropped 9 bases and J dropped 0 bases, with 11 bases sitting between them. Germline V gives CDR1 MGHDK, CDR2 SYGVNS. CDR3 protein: CARGGNLNTEAFF. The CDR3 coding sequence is TGTGCCAGGGGGGGGAACTTGAACACTGAAGCTTTCTTT.

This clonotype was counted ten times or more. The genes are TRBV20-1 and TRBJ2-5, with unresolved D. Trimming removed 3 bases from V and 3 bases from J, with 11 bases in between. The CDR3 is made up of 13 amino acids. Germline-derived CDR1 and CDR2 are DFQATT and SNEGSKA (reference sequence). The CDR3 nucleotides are TGCAGTGCTAGGACCGGAAGGGAAGAGACCCAGTACTTC. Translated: CSARTGREETQYF.

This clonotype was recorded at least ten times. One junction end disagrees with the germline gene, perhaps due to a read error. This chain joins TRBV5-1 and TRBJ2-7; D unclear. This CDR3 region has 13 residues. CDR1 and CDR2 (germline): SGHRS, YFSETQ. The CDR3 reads CASSFGLSYEQYF. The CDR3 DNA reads TGTGCCAGCAGCTTTGGCTTATCCTACGAGCAGTACTTC. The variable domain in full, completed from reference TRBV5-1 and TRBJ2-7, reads KAGVTQTPRYLIKTRGQQVTLSCSPISGHRSVSWYQQTPGQGLQFLFEYFSETQRNKGNFPGRFSGRQFSNSRSEMNVSTLELGDSALYLCASSFGLSYEQYFGPGTRLTVT.

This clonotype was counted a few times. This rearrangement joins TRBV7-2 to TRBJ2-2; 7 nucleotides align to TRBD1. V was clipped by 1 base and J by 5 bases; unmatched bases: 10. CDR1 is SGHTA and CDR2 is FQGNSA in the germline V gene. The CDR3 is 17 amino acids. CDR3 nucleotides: TGTGCCAGCAGCTTAGACCACCGGGACAGCCTTACCGGGGAGCTGTTTTTT. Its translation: CASSLDHRDSLTGELFF.

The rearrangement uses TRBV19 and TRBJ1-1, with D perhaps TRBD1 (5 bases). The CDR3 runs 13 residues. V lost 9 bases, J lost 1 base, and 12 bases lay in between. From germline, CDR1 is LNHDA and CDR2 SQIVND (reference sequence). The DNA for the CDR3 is TGTGCCAGGAGTGTAGGGGCGAACACTGAAGCTTTCTTT. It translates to CARSVGANTEAFF.

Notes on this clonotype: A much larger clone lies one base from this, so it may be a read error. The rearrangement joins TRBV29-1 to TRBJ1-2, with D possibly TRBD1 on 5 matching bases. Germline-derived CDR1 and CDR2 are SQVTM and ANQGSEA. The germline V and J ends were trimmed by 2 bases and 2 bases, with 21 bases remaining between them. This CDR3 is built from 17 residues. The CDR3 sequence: CSVESVWPGKENYGYTF. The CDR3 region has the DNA TGCAGCGTTGAATCGGTTTGGCCAGGGAAAGAAAACTATGGCTACACCTTC. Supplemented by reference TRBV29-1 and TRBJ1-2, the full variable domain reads SAVISQKPSRDICQRGTSLTIQCQVDSQVTMMFWYRQQPGQSLTLIATANQGSEATYESGFVIDKFPISRPNLTFSTLTVSNMSPEDSSIYLCSVESVWPGKENYGYTFGSGTRLTVV.

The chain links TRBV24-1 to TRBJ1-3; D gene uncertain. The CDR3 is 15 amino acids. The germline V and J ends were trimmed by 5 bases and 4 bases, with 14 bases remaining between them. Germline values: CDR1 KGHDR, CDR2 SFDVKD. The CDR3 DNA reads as TGTGCCACCAGTGGGGCGGATAGGGAGGGAAACACCATATATTTT. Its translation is CATSGADREGNTIYF.